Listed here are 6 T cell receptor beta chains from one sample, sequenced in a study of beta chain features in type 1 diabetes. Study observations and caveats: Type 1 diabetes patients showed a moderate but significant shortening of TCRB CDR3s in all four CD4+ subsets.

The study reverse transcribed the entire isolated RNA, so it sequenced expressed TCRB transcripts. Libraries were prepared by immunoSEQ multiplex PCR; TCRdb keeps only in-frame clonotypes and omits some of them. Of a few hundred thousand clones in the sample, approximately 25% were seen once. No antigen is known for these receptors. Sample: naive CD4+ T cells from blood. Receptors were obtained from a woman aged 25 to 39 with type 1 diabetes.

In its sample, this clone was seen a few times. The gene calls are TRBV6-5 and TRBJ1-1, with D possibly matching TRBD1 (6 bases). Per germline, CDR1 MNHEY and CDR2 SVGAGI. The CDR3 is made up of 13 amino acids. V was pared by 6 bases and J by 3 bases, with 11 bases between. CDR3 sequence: CASRARGDTEAFF. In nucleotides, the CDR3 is TGTGCCAGCAGAGCCAGGGGAGACACTGAAGCTTTCTTT.

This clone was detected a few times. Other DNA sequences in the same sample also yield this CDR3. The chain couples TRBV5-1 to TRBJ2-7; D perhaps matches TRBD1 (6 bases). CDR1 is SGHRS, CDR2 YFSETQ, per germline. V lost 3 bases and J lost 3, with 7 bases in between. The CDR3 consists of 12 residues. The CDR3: CASSSGVYEQYF. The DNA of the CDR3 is TGCGCCAGCAGCTCAGGGGTCTACGAGCAGTACTTC.

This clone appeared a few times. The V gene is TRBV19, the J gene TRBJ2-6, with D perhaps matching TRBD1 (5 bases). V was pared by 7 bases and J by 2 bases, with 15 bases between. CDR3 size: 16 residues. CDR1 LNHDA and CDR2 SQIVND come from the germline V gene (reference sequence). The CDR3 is CASKVQEVAGANVLTF. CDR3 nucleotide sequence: TGTGCCAGTAAGGTACAGGAAGTAGCTGGGGCCAACGTCCTGACTTTC.

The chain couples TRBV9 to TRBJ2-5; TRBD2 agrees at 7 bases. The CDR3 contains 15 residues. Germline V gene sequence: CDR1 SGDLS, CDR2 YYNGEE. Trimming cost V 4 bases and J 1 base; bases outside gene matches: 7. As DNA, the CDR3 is TGTGCCAGCAGCAAAGCCGGGACTACCCAAGAGACCCAGTACTTC. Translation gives CASSKAGTTQETQYF.

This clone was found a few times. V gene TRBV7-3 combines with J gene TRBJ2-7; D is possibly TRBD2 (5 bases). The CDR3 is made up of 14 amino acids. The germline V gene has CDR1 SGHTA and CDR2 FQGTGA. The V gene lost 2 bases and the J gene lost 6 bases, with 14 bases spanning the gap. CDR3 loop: CASSLEVRGTEQYF. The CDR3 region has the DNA TGTGCCAGCAGCTTAGAGGTCCGGGGAACCGAGCAGTACTTC. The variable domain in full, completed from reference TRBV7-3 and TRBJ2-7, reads GAGVSQTPSNKVTEKGKYVELRCDPISGHTALYWYRQSLGQGPEFLIYFQGTGAADDSGLPNDRFFAVRPEGSVSTLKIQRTERGDSAVYLCASSLEVRGTEQYFGPGTRLTVT.

CDR3 in DNA: TGTGCCTGGACTAGCGGGAGTCTCTACAATGAGCAGTTCTTC. Residues: CAWTSGSLYNEQFF. This chain connects TRBV30 to TRBJ2-1; TRBD2 matches at 10 bases. CDR3 length equals 14 residues. Germline-derived CDR1 and CDR2 are GTSNPN and SVGIG (reference sequence). V was clipped by 4 bases and J by 3 bases; unmatched bases: 3.